Detailed here is one T cell receptor (beta chain). This sample stems from a study of blood T cell repertoires in COVID-19. In the original workflow: Amplified reference gene primers provided the basis for estimating nucleated cell counts. Clones were read by immunoSEQ multiplex PCR, and TCRdb kept only the in-frame ones, dropping some. V and J calls and clone size are copied from that table; D and trimming were computed from the DNA. The repertoire holds around 190,000 clones, with approximately 85% as singletons. The clonotype originates from an older woman with acute or convalescent COVID-19. The sample consisted of peripheral blood.

In nucleotides, the CDR3 is TGCGCCAGCAAGGGCGGGATGCGGGAAGAGACCCAGTACTTC. Translation gives CASKGGMREETQYF. The chain employs TRBV5-1 and TRBJ2-5; weak D call: TRBD2 (6 bases). Between the trimmed V and J ends, which lost 6 bases and 3 bases, there was a span of 15 bases. CDR3 length equals 14 residues. Looked up from germline, CDR1 is SGHRS and CDR2 is YFSETQ.